This record concerns one T cell receptor (beta chain) sequence. Its antigen is currently unknown. This record comes from a study of T cell responses to AZD1222 COVID-19 vaccine. Study-level points and caveats: With dominance at 160-218 and 743-854, vaccine-associated CD4 TCRs spanned spike. Most donors were white British, females outnumbered males, and clonal diversity was possibly underestimated. None of the repertoires were sampled until the peak T cell response had passed. With two AZD1222 doses given, Spike-specific TCR breadth and depth both rose.

The repertoire was sequenced with immunoSEQ multiplex PCR; TCRdb's copy has only in-frame clones and lacks some. Here the sample spans around 70,000 clones, 85% being singletons. CDR3 length equals 18 residues. Germline-derived CDR1 and CDR2 are LNHDA and SQIVND (reference sequence). Trimming removed 6 bases from V and 1 base from J; junction bases left unmatched: 13. The sequence was obtained from an adult in good health. The chain combines TRBV19 with TRBJ1-3, with 9 bases lining up with TRBD1. The source was peripheral blood, collected on day 0 of AZD1222 vaccination. The CDR3 DNA reads as TGTGCCAGTAGCAGGGACAGGGTCCCATCCGGGTCTGGAAACACCATATATTTT. This translates into CASSRDRVPSGSGNTIYF. The full variable domain, its missing parts supplied by reference TRBV19 and TRBJ1-3, is DGGITQSPKYLFRKEGQNVTLSCEQNLNHDAMYWYRQDPGQGLRLIYYSQIVNDFQKGDIAEGYSVSREKKESFPLTVTSAQKNPTAFYLCASSRDRVPSGSGNTIYFGEGSWLTVV.